This T cell receptor beta chain was sequenced in a study of T cell responses to AZD1222 COVID-19 vaccine. Study findings and constraints: Of spike-specific TCRs, nearly half reportedly target regions left unmutated in variants. Repertoire collection took place solely once the T cell response had peaked.

TCRdb's table, derived via immunoSEQ multiplex PCR, lists solely in-frame clones and lacks some. The data contain around 120,000 clones, about 90% of them seen just once; the ten biggest clones take up around 1.5%. On this clone itself: Antigen specificity is unknown.

The germline gives CDR1 SGDLS, CDR2 YYNGEE. The CDR3 is 16 residues long. Trimming cost V 0 bases and J 2 bases; bases outside gene matches: 6. This receptor was identified in an adult who received the AZD1222 COVID-19 vaccine. Source: peripheral blood, taken 28 days after the second AZD1222 dose. The genes are TRBV9 and TRBJ1-2; 8 nucleotides line up with TRBD1. The CDR3 here is CASSVARDRHNYGYTF. In DNA form, the CDR3 reads TGTGCCAGCAGCGTAGCTCGGGACAGGCACAACTATGGCTACACCTTC. Full variable domain (missing parts from reference TRBV9 and TRBJ1-2): DSGVTQTPKHLITATGQRVTLRCSPRSGDLSVYWYQQSLDQGLQFLIQYYNGEERAKGNILERFSAQQFPDLHSELNLSSLELGDSALYFCASSVARDRHNYGYTFGSGTRLTVV.